This T cell receptor beta chain was profiled in a study of T cell responses to AZD1222 COVID-19 vaccine. The V gene's germline CDR1 is KGHSH and CDR2 LQKENI. CDR3 length: 15 amino acids. Trimming stripped 2 bases from V and 4 bases from J, with 9 bases between. The repertoire was sequenced with immunoSEQ multiplex PCR; TCRdb's copy has only in-frame clones and lacks some. Of roughly 130,000 clones listed, around 90% are singletons. Comments on this clone: Antigen specificity is unknown.

Study-level points and caveats: Just 5 to 7 AZD1222 recipients were seropositive at baseline. After the peak T cell response, and only then, were repertoires sampled. Clonal diversity was possibly underestimated, and the donors were mostly white British, with more females.

V and J are TRBV18 and TRBJ1-6; D is unresolved. This sequence originates from an adult who received the MenACWY meningococcal vaccine as a control. This specimen was peripheral blood, taken 28 days after the second dose of the MenACWY control vaccine. The CDR3 DNA follows: TGTGCCAGCTCACCAGAACCGGGGTATAATTCACCCCTCCACTTT. Its protein product is CASSPEPGYNSPLHF.